One and the same sample provided the 16 T cell receptor beta chains below, sequenced in a study of patients and donors after allogeneic stem cell transplantation. TCRdb passed the RT-PCR reads through MiXCR, listing each CDR3 protein once. The profile shows about 74,000 distinct CDR3 sequences, around 27% of them singletons. Sequencing input: blood, either unsorted or a sorted T cell fraction (not recorded which). Receptors were obtained from a human donor who was either an allogeneic HSCT recipient or a stem cell or donor lymphocyte infusion donor (not recorded which). It is not recorded whose cells these are; they may come from a transplant donor.

This chain joins TRBV6-1 and TRBJ1-5; D is ambiguous. The germline CDR1 and CDR2 sequences are MNHNS and SASEGT. The CDR3 length is 15 residues. Trimming pared 2 bases from V and 1 base from J, leaving 9 bases between. Written as DNA, the CDR3 is TGTGCCAGCAGTGAATTCGGGGAGAGCAATCAGCCCCAGCATTTT. This codes for CASSEFGESNQPQHF.

This clonotype came up a few times. V is TRBV20-1 and J is TRBJ1-2; a possible D gene is TRBD1 (6 bases). The CDR3 totals 12 residues. CDR1 DFQATT and CDR2 SNEGSKA come from the germline V gene (reference sequence). V lost 3 bases to trimming and J lost 4 bases, with 9 bases between them. In nucleotides, the CDR3 is TGCAGTGCTAGTTCAGGGGCCTATGGCTACACCTTC. Protein sequence: CSASSGAYGYTF.

The V and J genes are TRBV29-1 and TRBJ1-1, with 10 bases fitting TRBD1. The CDR3 length is 14 residues. V lost 0 bases, J lost 5 bases, and 3 bases stayed unmatched. Looked up from germline, CDR1 is SQVTM and CDR2 is ANQGSEA. The CDR3 sequence: CSVEDDRGRTEAFF. DNA of the CDR3: TGCAGCGTTGAAGATGACAGGGGGCGGACTGAAGCTTTCTTT. Together with reference TRBV29-1 and TRBJ1-1, the CDR3 gives the full variable domain: SAVISQKPSRDICQRGTSLTIQCQVDSQVTMMFWYRQQPGQSLTLIATANQGSEATYESGFVIDKFPISRPNLTFSTLTVSNMSPEDSSIYLCSVEDDRGRTEAFFGQGTRLTVV.

This sequence joins TRBV12-3 or TRBV12-4 and TRBJ2-1; 8 bases align to TRBD1. V was clipped by 3 bases and J by 1 base; unmatched bases: 2. The CDR3 extends over 15 amino acids. CDR3 sequence reads: CASSLDRASYNEQFF. CDR3 coding DNA: TGTGCCAGCAGTTTGGACAGGGCATCCTACAATGAGCAGTTCTTC.

The table lists this clonotype with a few counts. V usage is TRBV20-1 and J usage is TRBJ2-7, with TRBD2 matching 10 bases. V lost 6 bases and J lost 0; bases outside the gene matches: 5. The CDR3 runs to 14 residues. Germline V gene lookup returns CDR1 DFQATT and CDR2 SNEGSKA (reference sequence). DNA for the CDR3: TGCAGTGCAATTAGCGGGGGGTTCTCCTACGAGCAGTACTTC. Its translation: CSAISGGFSYEQYF.

This clonotype was seen a handful of times. This chain joins TRBV4-1 and TRBJ1-2; D possibly corresponds to TRBD1 (6 bases). The germline gives CDR1 MGHRA, CDR2 YSYEKL. The CDR3 totals 19 residues. With 1 base removed from V and 0 bases from J, the gap between germline ends came to 21 bases. The CDR3 loop reads CASSQAVLGGYVANYGYTF. In nucleotides, the CDR3 is TGCGCCAGCAGCCAAGCGGTATTGGGGGGCTACGTAGCTAACTATGGCTACACCTTC.

This clonotype has more than one count but fewer than ten. V is TRBV12-3 or TRBV12-4 and J is TRBJ2-2; 12 bases line up with TRBD1. The CDR3 runs to 12 residues. The V gene end was trimmed by 7 bases and the J gene end by 14 bases; junction bases not matched to a gene: 5. CDR3 region: CASTSGTGGLFF. The CDR3 DNA reads TGTGCCAGCACCTCGGGGACAGGGGGCCTGTTTTTT.

This chain links TRBV5-6 with TRBJ2-2, with 11 bases that match TRBD1. Germline CDR1 SGHDT, CDR2 YYEEEE. Germline trimming cut 4 bases from V and 6 bases from J; bases unmatched to any gene: 11. The CDR3 is 17 amino acids. The CDR3 region has the DNA TGTGCCAGCAGCGGTGGCAGGACAGGGGGCGCAGCCGGGGAGCTGTTTTTT. It specifies CASSGGRTGGAAGELFF.

V usage is TRBV4-1 and J usage is TRBJ1-1; D unresolved. The CDR3 spans 13 residues. Germline V gene lookup returns CDR1 MGHRA and CDR2 YSYEKL. V was shortened by 7 bases and J by 3 bases, with 12 bases between the two germline ends. The chain's CDR3 is CASTLLRDTEAFF. The CDR3 DNA is TGCGCCAGCACCCTCCTGAGGGACACTGAAGCTTTCTTT.

The table lists this clonotype with a few counts. This rearrangement joins TRBV3-1 to TRBJ2-5; D uncertain. With 3 bases removed from V and 5 bases from J, the gap between germline ends came to 7 bases. The germline gives CDR1 LGHDT, CDR2 YNNKEL (reference sequence). This CDR3 region has 12 residues. As DNA, the CDR3 is TGTGCCAGCAGCCATGGAGACGAGACCCAGTACTTC. Amino acid sequence: CASSHGDETQYF.

The V and J genes are TRBV6-1 and TRBJ1-3, with D unresolved. Germline V gives CDR1 MNHNS, CDR2 SASEGT. The V end was cut by 1 base, the J end by 0 bases, with 16 bases between. CDR3 size: 18 residues. The CDR3 bases are TGTGCCAGCAGTGAAGGGCGTCCGGCCCTAAGCTCTGGAAACACCATATATTTT. This sequence encodes CASSEGRPALSSGNTIYF.

This clonotype has only a few counts. CDR3 loop: CASSRQGLDEQYF. The CDR3 region has the DNA TGTGCCAGCTCTCGACAGGGTTTGGACGAGCAGTACTTC. The chain combines TRBV18 with TRBJ2-7, with 7 bases that match TRBD1. Unmatched junction bases numbered 7, after V lost 6 bases and J lost 5 bases. From germline, CDR1 is KGHSH and CDR2 LQKENI. CDR3 length: 13 amino acids. Filled out from reference TRBV18 and TRBJ2-7, the complete variable domain reads NAGVMQNPRHLVRRRGQEARLRCSPMKGHSHVYWYRQLPEEGLKFMVYLQKENIIDESGMPKERFSAEFPKEGPSILRIQQVVRGDSAAYFCASSRQGLDEQYFGPGTRLTVT.

This clonotype was seen only a few times. The chain is built from TRBV29-1 and TRBJ1-5; D remains ambiguous. Trimming cost V 1 base and J 6 bases, with 7 bases left between them. The germline V gene has CDR1 SQVTM and CDR2 ANQGSEA. CDR3 length equals 12 residues. CDR3 in amino acids: CSVEAVGQPQHF. CDR3 coding DNA: TGCAGCGTTGAAGCGGTTGGTCAGCCCCAGCATTTT.

V gene TRBV20-1 combines with J gene TRBJ2-4, with D possibly matching TRBD2 (6 bases). With 6 bases removed from V and 8 bases from J, the gap between germline ends came to 20 bases. Germline V lookup: CDR1 DFQATT, CDR2 SNEGSKA (reference sequence). The CDR3 sequence is 14 residues long. CDR3 in amino acids: CSAPRAAGGDIQYF. In DNA form, the CDR3 reads TGCAGTGCCCCCCGGGCCGCGGGCGGGGACATTCAGTACTTC.

This clonotype was counted between two and nine times. This chain joins TRBV29-1 and TRBJ1-1; D is perhaps TRBD1 (6 bases). Trimming took 2 bases from V and 6 from J, leaving 10 bases between them. The CDR3 runs 12 residues. CDR1 is SQVTM, CDR2 ANQGSEA, per germline. For the CDR3, the DNA is TGCAGCGTTGAAAGGGGGGCTGCTGAAGCTTTCTTT. Protein: CSVERGAAEAFF.

In its sample, this clonotype was seen a few times. The J gene is TRBJ1-4, the V gene TRBV5-1, with TRBD1 identical over 10 bases. There are 15 residues in the CDR3. Germline lookup yields CDR1 SGHRS and CDR2 YFSETQ. V gave up 4 bases and J gave up 4 bases; unmatched junction bases: 4. For the CDR3, the DNA is TGCGCCAGCAGCCGGGGGACAGGGGATAATGAAAAACTGTTTTTT. It yields the protein CASSRGTGDNEKLFF.